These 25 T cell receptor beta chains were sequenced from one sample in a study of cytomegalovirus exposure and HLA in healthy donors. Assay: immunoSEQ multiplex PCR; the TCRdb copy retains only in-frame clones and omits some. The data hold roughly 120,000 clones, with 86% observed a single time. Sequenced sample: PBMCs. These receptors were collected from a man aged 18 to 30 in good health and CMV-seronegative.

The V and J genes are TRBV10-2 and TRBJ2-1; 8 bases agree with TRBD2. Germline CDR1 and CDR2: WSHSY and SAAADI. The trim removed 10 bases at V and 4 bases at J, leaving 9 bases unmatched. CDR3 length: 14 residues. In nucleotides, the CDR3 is TGCGCCACCACCCCTAGCGGGCCTTACAATGAGCAGTTCTTC. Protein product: CATTPSGPYNEQFF.

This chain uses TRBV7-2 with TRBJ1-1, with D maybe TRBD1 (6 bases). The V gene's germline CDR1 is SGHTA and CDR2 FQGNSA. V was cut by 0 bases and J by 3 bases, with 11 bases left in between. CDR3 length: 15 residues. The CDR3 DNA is TGTGCCAGCAGCTTAGCCGGGGGGCGCGACACTGAAGCTTTCTTT. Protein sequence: CASSLAGGRDTEAFF.

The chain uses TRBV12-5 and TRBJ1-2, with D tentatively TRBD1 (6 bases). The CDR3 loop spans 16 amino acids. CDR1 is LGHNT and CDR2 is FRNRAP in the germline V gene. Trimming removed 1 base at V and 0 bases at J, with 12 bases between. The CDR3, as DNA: TGTGCTAGTGGTTTGGGACAGGTGAAAGCTAACTATGGCTACACCTTC. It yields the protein CASGLGQVKANYGYTF.

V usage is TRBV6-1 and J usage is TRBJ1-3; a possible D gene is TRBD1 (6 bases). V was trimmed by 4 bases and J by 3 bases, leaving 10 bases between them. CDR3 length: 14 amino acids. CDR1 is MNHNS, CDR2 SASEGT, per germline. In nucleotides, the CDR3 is TGTGCCAGCAGTGCAGGGGCCAATGGAAACACCATATATTTT. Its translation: CASSAGANGNTIYF.

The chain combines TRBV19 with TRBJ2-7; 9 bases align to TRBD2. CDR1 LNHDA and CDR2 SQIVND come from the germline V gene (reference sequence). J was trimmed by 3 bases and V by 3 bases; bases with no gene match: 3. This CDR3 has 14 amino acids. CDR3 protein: CASSMIAGVYEQYF. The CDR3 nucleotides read TGTGCCAGTAGTATGATAGCGGGAGTCTACGAGCAGTACTTC.

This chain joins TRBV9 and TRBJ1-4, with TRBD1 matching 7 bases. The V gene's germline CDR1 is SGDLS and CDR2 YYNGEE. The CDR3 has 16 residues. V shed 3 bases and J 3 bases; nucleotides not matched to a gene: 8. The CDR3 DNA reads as TGTGCCAGCAGCGCAGGGGGGTGGACGGCTAATGAAAAACTGTTTTTT. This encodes CASSAGGWTANEKLFF.

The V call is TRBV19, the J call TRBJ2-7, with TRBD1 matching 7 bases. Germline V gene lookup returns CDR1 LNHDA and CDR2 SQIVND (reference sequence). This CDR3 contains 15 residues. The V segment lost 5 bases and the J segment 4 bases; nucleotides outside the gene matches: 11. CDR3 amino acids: CASSPRQGMAYEQYF. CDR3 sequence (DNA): TGTGCCAGTAGTCCTCGACAGGGTATGGCTTACGAGCAGTACTTC. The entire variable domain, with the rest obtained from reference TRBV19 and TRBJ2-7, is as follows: DGGITQSPKYLFRKEGQNVTLSCEQNLNHDAMYWYRQDPGQGLRLIYYSQIVNDFQKGDIAEGYSVSREKKESFPLTVTSAQKNPTAFYLCASSPRQGMAYEQYFGPGTRLTVT.

The CDR3 nucleotides read TGTGCCAGCTCACCAACTTACAGGGGGCAGGGCACAGATACGCAGTATTTT. This codes for CASSPTYRGQGTDTQYF. This chain connects TRBV18 to TRBJ2-3; TRBD1 matches 9 bases. The V and J ends lost 2 bases and 1 base, in that order; junction bases with no gene match: 7. Looked up from germline, CDR1 is KGHSH and CDR2 is LQKENI. CDR3 length: 17 amino acids. Combining the CDR3 with reference TRBV18 and TRBJ2-3 gives the whole variable domain NAGVMQNPRHLVRRRGQEARLRCSPMKGHSHVYWYRQLPEEGLKFMVYLQKENIIDESGMPKERFSAEFPKEGPSILRIQQVVRGDSAAYFCASSPTYRGQGTDTQYFGPGTRLTVL.

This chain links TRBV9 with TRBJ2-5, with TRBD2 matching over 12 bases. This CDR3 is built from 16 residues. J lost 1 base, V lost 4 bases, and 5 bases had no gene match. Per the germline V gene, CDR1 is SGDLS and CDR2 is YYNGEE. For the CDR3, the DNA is TGTGCCAGCAGCCTGGGACTAGCGGGCTTCCAAGAGACCCAGTACTTC. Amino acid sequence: CASSLGLAGFQETQYF.

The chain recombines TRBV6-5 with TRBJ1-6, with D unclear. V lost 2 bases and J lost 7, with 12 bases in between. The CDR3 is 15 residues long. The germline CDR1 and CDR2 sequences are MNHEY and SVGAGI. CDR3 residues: CASSYDYMKNSPLHF. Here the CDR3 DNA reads TGTGCCAGCAGTTACGACTACATGAAGAATTCACCCCTCCACTTT.

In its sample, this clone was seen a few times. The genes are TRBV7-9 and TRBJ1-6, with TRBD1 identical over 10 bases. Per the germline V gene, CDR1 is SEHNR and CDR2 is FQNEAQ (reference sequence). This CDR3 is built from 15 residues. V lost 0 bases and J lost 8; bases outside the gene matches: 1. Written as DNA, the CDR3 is TGTGCCAGCAGCTTAGCCGGGACAGGGGATTCACCCCTCCACTTT. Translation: CASSLAGTGDSPLHF. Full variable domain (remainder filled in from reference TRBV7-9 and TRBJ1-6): DTGVSQNPRHKITKRGQNVTFRCDPISEHNRLYWYRQTLGQGPEFLTYFQNEAQLEKSRLLSDRFSAERPKGSFSTLEIQRTEQGDSAMYLCASSLAGTGDSPLHFGNGTRLTVT.

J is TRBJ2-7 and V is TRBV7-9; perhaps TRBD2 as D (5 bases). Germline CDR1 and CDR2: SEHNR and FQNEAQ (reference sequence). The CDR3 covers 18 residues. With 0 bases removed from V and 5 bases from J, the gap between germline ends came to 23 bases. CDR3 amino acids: CASSLALLTAGMRDEQYF. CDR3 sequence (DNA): TGTGCCAGCAGCTTAGCATTGTTGACGGCGGGCATGAGGGACGAGCAGTACTTC. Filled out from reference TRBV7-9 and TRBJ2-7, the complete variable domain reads DTGVSQNPRHKITKRGQNVTFRCDPISEHNRLYWYRQTLGQGPEFLTYFQNEAQLEKSRLLSDRFSAERPKGSFSTLEIQRTEQGDSAMYLCASSLALLTAGMRDEQYFGPGTRLTVT.

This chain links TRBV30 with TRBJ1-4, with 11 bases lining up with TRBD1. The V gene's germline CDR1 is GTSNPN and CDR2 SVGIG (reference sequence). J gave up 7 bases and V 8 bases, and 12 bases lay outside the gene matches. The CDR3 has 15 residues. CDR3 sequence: CAGDRGKSSPEKLFF. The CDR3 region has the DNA TGTGCCGGGGACAGGGGGAAAAGTTCTCCTGAAAAACTGTTTTTT.

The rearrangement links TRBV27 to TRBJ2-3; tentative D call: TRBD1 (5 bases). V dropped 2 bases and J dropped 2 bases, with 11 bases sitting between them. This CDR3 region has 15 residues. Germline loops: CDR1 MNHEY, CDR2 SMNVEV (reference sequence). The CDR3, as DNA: TGTGCCAGCAGTTTAGGGGCCCCCATCACAGATACGCAGTATTTT. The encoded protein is CASSLGAPITDTQYF.

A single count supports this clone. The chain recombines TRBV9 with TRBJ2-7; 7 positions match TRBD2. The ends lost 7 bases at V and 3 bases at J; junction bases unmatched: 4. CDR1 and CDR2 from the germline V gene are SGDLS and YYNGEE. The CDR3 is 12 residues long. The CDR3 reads CASGRDGYEQYF. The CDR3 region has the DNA TGTGCCAGCGGGAGGGATGGCTACGAGCAGTACTTC.

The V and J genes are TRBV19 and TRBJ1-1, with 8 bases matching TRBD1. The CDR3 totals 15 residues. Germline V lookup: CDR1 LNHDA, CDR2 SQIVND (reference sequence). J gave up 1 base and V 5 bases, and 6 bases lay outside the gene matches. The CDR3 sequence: CASSSRGLRNTEAFF. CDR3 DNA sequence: TGTGCCAGTAGTTCCAGGGGGCTAAGGAACACTGAAGCTTTCTTT.

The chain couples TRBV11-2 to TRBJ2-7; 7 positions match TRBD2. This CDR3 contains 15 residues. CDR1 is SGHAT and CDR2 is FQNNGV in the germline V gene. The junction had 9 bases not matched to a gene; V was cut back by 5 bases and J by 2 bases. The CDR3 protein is CASSTGRAPTYEQYF. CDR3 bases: TGTGCCAGCAGCACGGGGAGGGCGCCGACCTACGAGCAGTACTTC.

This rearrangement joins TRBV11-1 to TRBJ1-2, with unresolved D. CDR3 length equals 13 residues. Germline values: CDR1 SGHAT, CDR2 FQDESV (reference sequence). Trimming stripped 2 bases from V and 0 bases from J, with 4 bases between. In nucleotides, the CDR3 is TGTGCCAGCAGCTTAACTCCTAACTATGGCTACACCTTC. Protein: CASSLTPNYGYTF.

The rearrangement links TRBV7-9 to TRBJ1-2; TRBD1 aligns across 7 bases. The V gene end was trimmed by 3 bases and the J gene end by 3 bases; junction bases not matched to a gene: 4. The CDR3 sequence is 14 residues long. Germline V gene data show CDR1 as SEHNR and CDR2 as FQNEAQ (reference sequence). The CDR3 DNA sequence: TGTGCCAGCAGCTTCGCAGGGGGAGACTATGGCTACACCTTC. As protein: CASSFAGGDYGYTF. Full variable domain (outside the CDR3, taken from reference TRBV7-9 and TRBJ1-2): DTGVSQNPRHKITKRGQNVTFRCDPISEHNRLYWYRQTLGQGPEFLTYFQNEAQLEKSRLLSDRFSAERPKGSFSTLEIQRTEQGDSAMYLCASSFAGGDYGYTFGSGTRLTVV.

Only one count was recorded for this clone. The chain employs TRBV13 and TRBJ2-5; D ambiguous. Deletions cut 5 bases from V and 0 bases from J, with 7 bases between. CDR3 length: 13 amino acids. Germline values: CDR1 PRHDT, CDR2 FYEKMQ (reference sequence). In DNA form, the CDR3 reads TGTGCCAGCAGCGATACAAACCAAGAGACCCAGTACTTC. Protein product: CASSDTNQETQYF.

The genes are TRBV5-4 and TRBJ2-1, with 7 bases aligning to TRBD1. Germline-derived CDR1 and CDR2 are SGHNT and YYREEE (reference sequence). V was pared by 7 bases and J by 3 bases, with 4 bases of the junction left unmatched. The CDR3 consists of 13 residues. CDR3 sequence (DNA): TGTGCCAGCCGTCGGGACAGCTACAATGAGCAGTTCTTC. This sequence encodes CASRRDSYNEQFF. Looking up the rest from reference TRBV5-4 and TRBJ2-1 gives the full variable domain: ETGVTQSPTHLIKTRGQQVTLRCSSQSGHNTVSWYQQALGQGPQFIFQYYREEENGRGNFPPRFSGLQFPNYSSELNVNALELDDSALYLCASRRDSYNEQFFGPGTRLTVL.

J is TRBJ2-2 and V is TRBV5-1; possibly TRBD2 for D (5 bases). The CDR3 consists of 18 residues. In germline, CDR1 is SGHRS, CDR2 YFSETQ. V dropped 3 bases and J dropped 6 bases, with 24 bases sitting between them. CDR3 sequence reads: CASSSSRQLKTSPGELFF. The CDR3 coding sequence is TGCGCCAGCAGCTCCTCGAGACAACTTAAAACTAGTCCCGGGGAGCTGTTTTTT.

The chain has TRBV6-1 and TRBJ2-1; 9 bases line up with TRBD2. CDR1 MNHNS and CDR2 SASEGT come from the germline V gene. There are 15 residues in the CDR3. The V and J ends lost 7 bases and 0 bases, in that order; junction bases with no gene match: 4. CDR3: CASTHSGSSYNEQFF. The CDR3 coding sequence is TGTGCCAGCACCCATAGCGGGAGCTCCTACAATGAGCAGTTCTTC.

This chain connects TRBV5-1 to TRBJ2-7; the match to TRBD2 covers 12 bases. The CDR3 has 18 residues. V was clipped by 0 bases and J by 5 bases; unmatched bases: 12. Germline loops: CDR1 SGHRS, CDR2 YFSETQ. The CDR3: CASSLVRLAGGRKDEQYF. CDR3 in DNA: TGCGCCAGCAGCTTGGTTAGGCTAGCGGGGGGGCGGAAGGACGAGCAGTACTTC.

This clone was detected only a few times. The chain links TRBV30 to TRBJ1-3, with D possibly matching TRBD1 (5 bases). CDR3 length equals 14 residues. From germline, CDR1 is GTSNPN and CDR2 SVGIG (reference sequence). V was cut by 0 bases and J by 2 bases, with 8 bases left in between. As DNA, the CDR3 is TGTGCCTGGAGTGTACAAGGGGCTGGAAACACCATATATTTT. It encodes CAWSVQGAGNTIYF. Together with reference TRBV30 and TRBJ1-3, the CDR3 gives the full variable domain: SQTIHQWPATLVQPVGSPLSLECTVEGTSNPNLYWYRQAAGRGLQLLFYSVGIGQISSEVPQNLSASRPQDRQFILSSKKLLLSDSGFYLCAWSVQGAGNTIYFGEGSWLTVV.